Below, one T cell receptor beta chain is given with its context. From the PCR reads, TCRdb called clonotypes with MiXCR, one entry per CDR3 protein. The sample lists some 22,000 distinct CDR3 sequences, under 65% seen once, with 1.1% in the top ten. The data were taken from a study of vaccination and CD4 T cells after COVID-19. Trimming shortened V by 7 bases and J by 5 bases, and 12 bases separated the two germline ends. The CDR3 is 11 residues long. The germline gives CDR1 DFQATT, CDR2 SNEGSKA (reference sequence). The chain couples TRBV20-1 to TRBJ2-7, with D perhaps TRBD2 (5 bases). Sequencing was performed on CD4+ T cells from blood, taken before SARS-CoV-2 vaccination. This clonotype originated in a human donor who had recovered from COVID-19. The CDR3 nucleotides read TGCAGTGTTATGTTGGAGGACGAGCAGTACTTC. Its protein product is CSVMLEDEQYF.